This paragraph reports one T cell receptor (beta chain). The data originate from a study of T cell changes during pregnancy in multiple sclerosis. With 3 bases clipped from V and 2 bases from J, the junction kept 14 bases outside the gene matches. Germline V lookup: CDR1 GTSNPN, CDR2 SVGIG (reference sequence). The CDR3 covers 18 residues. Only in-frame clones appear in the TCRdb table, and some are missing; sequencing was by immunoSEQ multiplex PCR. The top ten hold less than 4% of the sample, which has under 65,000 clones, roughly 90% seen once. Material: peripheral blood, obtained in the first trimester of pregnancy. The chain carries TRBV30 and TRBJ1-4, with 8 bases lining up with TRBD1. The clonotype was recovered from a female donor in good health, enrolled as a control in a pregnancy study. CDR3: CAWRPPSQGASTNEKLFF. For the CDR3, the DNA is TGTGCCTGGAGGCCTCCCTCGCAGGGGGCATCGACTAATGAAAAACTGTTTTTT.